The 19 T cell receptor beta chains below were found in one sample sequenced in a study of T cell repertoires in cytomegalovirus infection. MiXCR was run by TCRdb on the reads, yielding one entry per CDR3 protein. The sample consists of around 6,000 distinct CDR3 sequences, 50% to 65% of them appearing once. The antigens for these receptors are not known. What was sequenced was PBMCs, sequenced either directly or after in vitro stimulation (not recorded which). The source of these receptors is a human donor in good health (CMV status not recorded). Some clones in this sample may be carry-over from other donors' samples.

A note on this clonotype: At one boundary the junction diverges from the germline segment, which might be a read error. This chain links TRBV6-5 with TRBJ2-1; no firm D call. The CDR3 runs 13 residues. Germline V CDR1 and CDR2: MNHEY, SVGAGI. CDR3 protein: CSRSYSNVNEWFF. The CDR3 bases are TGTTCCAGAAGTTACTCGAACGTTAATGAGTGGTTCTTC.

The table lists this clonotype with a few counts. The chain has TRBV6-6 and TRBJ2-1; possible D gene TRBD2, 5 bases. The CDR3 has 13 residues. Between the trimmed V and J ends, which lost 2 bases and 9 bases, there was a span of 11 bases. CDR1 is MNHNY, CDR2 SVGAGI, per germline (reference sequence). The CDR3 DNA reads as TGTGCCAGCAGTTACGGGCGTGCGGGTGAGCAGTTCTTC. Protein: CASSYGRAGEQFF.

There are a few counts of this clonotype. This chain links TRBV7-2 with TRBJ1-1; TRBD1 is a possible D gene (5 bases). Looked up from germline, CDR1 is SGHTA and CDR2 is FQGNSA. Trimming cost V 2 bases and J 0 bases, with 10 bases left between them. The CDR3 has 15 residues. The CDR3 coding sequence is TGTGCCAGCAGCTTAAAAAGGGGCCTGAACACTGAAGCTTTCTTT. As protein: CASSLKRGLNTEAFF.

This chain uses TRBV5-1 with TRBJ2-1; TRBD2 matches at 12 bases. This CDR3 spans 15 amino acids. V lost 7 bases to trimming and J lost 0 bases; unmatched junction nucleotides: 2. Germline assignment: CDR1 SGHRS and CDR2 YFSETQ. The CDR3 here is CASQTSGSSYNEQFF. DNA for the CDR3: TGCGCCAGCCAGACTAGCGGGAGCTCCTACAATGAGCAGTTCTTC.

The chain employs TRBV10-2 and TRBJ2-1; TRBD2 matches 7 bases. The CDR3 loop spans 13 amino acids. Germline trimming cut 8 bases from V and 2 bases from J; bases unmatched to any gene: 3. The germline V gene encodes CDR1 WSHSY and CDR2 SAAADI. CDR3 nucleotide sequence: TGCGCCAGCGCGGGAGAGGCCTACAATGAGCAGTTCTTC. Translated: CASAGEAYNEQFF.

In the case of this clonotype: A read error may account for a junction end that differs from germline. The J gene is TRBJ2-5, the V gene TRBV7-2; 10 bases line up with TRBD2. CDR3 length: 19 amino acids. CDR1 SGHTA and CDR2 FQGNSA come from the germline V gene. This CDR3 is CASILIGASGRPEGEPQYF. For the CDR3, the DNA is TGTGCCAGCATCTTAATAGGAGCTAGCGGGAGACCCGAAGGGGAGCCCCAGTACTTC.

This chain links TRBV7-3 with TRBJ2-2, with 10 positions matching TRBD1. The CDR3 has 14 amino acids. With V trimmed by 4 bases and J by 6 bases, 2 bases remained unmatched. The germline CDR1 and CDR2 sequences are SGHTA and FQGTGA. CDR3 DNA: TGTGCCAGCAGCTACGGACAGGGGGCCGGGGAGCTGTTTTTT. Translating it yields CASSYGQGAGELFF.

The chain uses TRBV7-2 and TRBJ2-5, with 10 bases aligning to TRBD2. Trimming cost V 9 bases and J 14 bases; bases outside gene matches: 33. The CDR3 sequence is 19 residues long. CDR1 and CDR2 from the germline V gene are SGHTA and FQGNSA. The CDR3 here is CARGSRGASGRPEGETHYF. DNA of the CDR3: TGTGCCAGAGGCTCAAGAGGAGCTAGCGGGAGACCCGAAGGGGAGACACATTACTTC.

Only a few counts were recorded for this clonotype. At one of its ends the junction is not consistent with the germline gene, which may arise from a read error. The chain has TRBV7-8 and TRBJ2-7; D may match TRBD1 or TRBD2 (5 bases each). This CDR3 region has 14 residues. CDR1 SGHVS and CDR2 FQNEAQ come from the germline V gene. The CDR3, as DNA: TGTGCAAGCAGATGGGACCCCCCTGGCGACGAGAAGTACTTC. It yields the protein CASRWDPPGDEKYF.

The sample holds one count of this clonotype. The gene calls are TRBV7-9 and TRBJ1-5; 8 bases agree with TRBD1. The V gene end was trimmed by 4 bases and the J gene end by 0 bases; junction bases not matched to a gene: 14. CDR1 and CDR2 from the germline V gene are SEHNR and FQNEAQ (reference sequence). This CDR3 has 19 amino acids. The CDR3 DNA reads TGTGCCAGCAGCTCCGAAGGGACAGGTCGCGCCAATAGCAATCAGCCCCAGCATTTT. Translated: CASSSEGTGRANSNQPQHF.

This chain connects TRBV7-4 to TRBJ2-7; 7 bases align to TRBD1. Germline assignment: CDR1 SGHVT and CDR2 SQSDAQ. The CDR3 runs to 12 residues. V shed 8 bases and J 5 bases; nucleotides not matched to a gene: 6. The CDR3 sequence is CASRQGVHEQYF. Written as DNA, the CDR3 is TGTGCCAGCCGCCAGGGGGTCCACGAGCAGTACTTC.

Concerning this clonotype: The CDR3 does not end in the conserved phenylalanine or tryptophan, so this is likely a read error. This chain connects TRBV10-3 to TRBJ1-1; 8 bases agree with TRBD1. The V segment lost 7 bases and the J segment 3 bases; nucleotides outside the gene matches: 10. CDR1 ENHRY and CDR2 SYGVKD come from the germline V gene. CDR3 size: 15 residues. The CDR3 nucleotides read TGTGCCATCATCGTGTTTGGACAGGGAGACACTGAAGCTTTCTTG. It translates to CAIIVFGQGDTEAFL.

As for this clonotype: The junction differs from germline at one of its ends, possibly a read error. The CDR3 bases are TGTGCCCCAGTCCTCCGACAGGGGACCAATCAGCCCCAGCCTTTT. Its translation is CAPVLRQGTNQPQPF. The V gene is TRBV6-8, the J gene TRBJ1-5; TRBD1 aligns across 8 bases. Germline lookup yields CDR1 MNHGY and CDR2 SAAAGT. CDR3 length: 15 amino acids.

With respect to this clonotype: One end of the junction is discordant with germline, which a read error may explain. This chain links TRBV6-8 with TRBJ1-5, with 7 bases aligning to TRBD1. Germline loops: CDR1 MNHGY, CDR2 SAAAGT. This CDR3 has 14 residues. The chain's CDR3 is CASSMGQRHQPQDF. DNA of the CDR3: TGTGCCAGCAGCATGGGACAGAGGCATCAGCCCCAGGATTTT.

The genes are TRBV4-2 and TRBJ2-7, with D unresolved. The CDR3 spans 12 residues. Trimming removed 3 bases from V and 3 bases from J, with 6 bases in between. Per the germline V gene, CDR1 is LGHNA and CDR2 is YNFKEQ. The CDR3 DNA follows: TGTGCCAGCAGCCATCAAGACTACGAGCAGTACTTC. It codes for CASSHQDYEQYF.

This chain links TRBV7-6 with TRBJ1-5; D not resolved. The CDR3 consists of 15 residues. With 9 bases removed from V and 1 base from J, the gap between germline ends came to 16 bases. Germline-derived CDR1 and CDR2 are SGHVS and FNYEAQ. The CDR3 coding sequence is TGTGCCAGGGGCGCCGAAACATACAGCAATCAGCCCCAGCATTTT. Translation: CARGAETYSNQPQHF.

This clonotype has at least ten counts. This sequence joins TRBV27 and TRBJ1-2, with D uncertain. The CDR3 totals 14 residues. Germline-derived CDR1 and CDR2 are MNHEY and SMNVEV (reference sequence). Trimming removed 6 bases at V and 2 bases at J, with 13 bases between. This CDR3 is CASRLSGANYGYTF. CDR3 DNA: TGTGCCAGCAGGTTGTCTGGCGCAAACTATGGCTACACCTTC.

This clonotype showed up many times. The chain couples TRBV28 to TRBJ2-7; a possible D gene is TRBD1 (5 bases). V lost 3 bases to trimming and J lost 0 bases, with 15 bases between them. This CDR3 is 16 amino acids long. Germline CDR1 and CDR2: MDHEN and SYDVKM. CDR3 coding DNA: TGTGCCAGCAGTTTTTCGACAGAGAGACCCTCCTACGAGCAGTACTTC. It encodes CASSFSTERPSYEQYF.

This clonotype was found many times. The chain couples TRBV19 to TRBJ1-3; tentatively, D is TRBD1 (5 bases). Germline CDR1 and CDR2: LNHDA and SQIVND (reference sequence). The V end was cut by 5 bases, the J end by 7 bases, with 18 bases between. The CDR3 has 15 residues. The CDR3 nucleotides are TGTGCCAGTAGTCTGAGACTCCTATCAGGGAACACCATATATTTT. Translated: CASSLRLLSGNTIYF.